This passage covers 18 T cell receptor beta chains from one sample sequenced in a study of PD-L1 blockade in urothelial cancer. Only in-frame clones appear in the TCRdb table, and some are missing; sequencing was by immunoSEQ multiplex PCR. The data hold around 110,000 clones, with 75% to 90% observed a single time. Documented time point: peripheral blood 6 weeks after treatment start. The input for sequencing was PBMCs, taken around atezolizumab (anti-PD-L1) treatment. These receptors all come from a man in his sixties with urothelial cancer.

This clone was counted once. The chain has TRBV7-3 and TRBJ2-2, with 7 positions matching TRBD1. The CDR3 spans 13 residues. The V segment lost 3 bases and the J segment 7 bases; nucleotides outside the gene matches: 2. Germline V gene lookup returns CDR1 SGHTA and CDR2 FQGTGA. CDR3 residues: CASSFTGDGELFF. The CDR3 DNA reads as TGTGCCAGCAGCTTTACAGGGGACGGGGAGCTGTTTTTT. The full variable domain, completed using reference TRBV7-3 and TRBJ2-2, is GAGVSQTPSNKVTEKGKYVELRCDPISGHTALYWYRQSLGQGPEFLIYFQGTGAADDSGLPNDRFFAVRPEGSVSTLKIQRTERGDSAVYLCASSFTGDGELFFGEGSRLTVL.

The rearrangement joins TRBV4-1 to TRBJ1-2; D unclear. This CDR3 has 15 amino acids. The V end lost 1 base, the J end lost 8 bases, and 17 bases lay between the germline ends. Germline loops: CDR1 MGHRA, CDR2 YSYEKL. CDR3 DNA: TGCGCCAGCAGCCAAGTAGTCGGGGTCAGTGTGGGCTACACCTTC. Translation gives CASSQVVGVSVGYTF.

V gene TRBV13 combines with J gene TRBJ1-1; TRBD1 agrees at 7 bases. Germline CDR1 is PRHDT and CDR2 is FYEKMQ (reference sequence). The CDR3 sequence is 16 residues long. With V trimmed by 5 bases and J by 1 base, 10 bases remained unmatched. The CDR3 nucleotides read TGTGCCAGCAGCATGCGATTGACAGGGAAGAACACTGAAGCTTTCTTT. Protein product: CASSMRLTGKNTEAFF.

A word on this clone: A junction end diverges from the germline sequence, so it may reflect a read error. The gene calls are TRBV9 and TRBJ2-1; 8 bases align to TRBD2. Germline CDR1 is SGDLS and CDR2 is YYNGEE. The CDR3 length is 17 residues. CDR3 DNA sequence: TGCGCCAGCAGCGTAGGCCGGGAGCGGGAGACACACAATGAGCAGTTCTTC. This codes for CASSVGRERETHNEQFF.

The chain has TRBV6-5 and TRBJ2-7; 7 nucleotides match TRBD1. The CDR3 runs 15 residues. Per germline, CDR1 MNHEY and CDR2 SVGAGI. V was clipped by 0 bases and J by 4 bases; unmatched bases: 6. CDR3 in DNA: TGTGCCAGCAGTTACTCGGCACAGGGGTGGTACGAGCAGTACTTC. Amino acids: CASSYSAQGWYEQYF.

The chain carries TRBV7-2 and TRBJ1-2; D remains ambiguous. This CDR3 spans 12 amino acids. Germline V lookup: CDR1 SGHTA, CDR2 FQGNSA. V was cut by 5 bases and J by 6 bases, with 10 bases left in between. The CDR3 DNA reads as TGTGCCAGCAGCCCTCCGGGTCATGGCTACACCTTC. Amino acid sequence: CASSPPGHGYTF.

Only a few counts were recorded for this clone. The chain uses TRBV6-1 and TRBJ1-1; possible D gene TRBD1, 6 bases. Looked up from germline, CDR1 is MNHNS and CDR2 is SASEGT. CDR3 length equals 14 residues. The germline V and J ends were trimmed by 3 bases and 12 bases, with 20 bases remaining between them. The CDR3 spells CASSEREGDGETFF. The CDR3 nucleotides read TGTGCCAGCAGTGAGCGGGAGGGGGACGGCGAAACTTTCTTT.

Only one count was recorded for this clone. The rearrangement uses TRBV5-6 and TRBJ1-1; 10 bases line up with TRBD1. The CDR3 loop spans 16 amino acids. Losses at the gene ends were 4 bases for V and 5 bases for J; bases not matched to a gene: 11. The germline V gene has CDR1 SGHDT and CDR2 YYEEEE. The CDR3 DNA is TGTGCCAGCAGCCTAAGAGACAGGGGGCTTCTAACTGAAGCTTTCTTT. Protein: CASSLRDRGLLTEAFF.

The chain employs TRBV19 and TRBJ1-5; D may be TRBD1 (6 bases). The CDR3 is made up of 12 amino acids. Trimming shortened V by 10 bases and J by 7 bases, and 14 bases separated the two germline ends. Germline V gene data show CDR1 as LNHDA and CDR2 as SQIVND (reference sequence). CDR3 sequence: CATGGARQPQHF. For the CDR3, the DNA is TGTGCCACCGGGGGGGCTCGGCAGCCCCAGCATTTT.

The V call is TRBV6-6, the J call TRBJ2-7; 8 bases are a match to TRBD2. CDR1 MNHNY and CDR2 SVGAGI come from the germline V gene (reference sequence). The CDR3 runs to 14 residues. Trimming took 5 bases from V and 4 from J; bases not matched to a gene: 7. The CDR3, as DNA: TGTGCCAGCAGTCCCCGGGGGGGAGGATACGAGCAGTACTTC. It specifies CASSPRGGGYEQYF.

This clone has just a few counts. This chain links TRBV7-2 with TRBJ2-1; TRBD1 matches 8 bases. V lost 5 bases, J lost 5 bases, and 8 bases stayed unmatched. The CDR3 sequence is 15 residues long. Germline assignment: CDR1 SGHTA and CDR2 FQGNSA. The CDR3 coding sequence is TGTGCCAGCAGCCCACGGACAGGGAACCACAATGAGCAGTTCTTC. Translated, it gives CASSPRTGNHNEQFF.

This sequence joins TRBV19 and TRBJ2-1; 7 bases fit TRBD1. The germline V gene has CDR1 LNHDA and CDR2 SQIVND (reference sequence). The CDR3 has 13 residues. The V and J ends lost 2 bases and 6 bases, in that order; junction bases with no gene match: 1. CDR3: CASSIRDSNEQFF. The CDR3, as DNA: TGTGCCAGTAGTATACGGGACAGCAATGAGCAGTTCTTC.

V gene TRBV5-6 combines with J gene TRBJ1-4; no clear D gene. V shed 3 bases and J shed 12 bases, with 18 bases lying between them. This CDR3 has 14 amino acids. From germline, CDR1 is SGHDT and CDR2 YYEEEE. CDR3 DNA: TGTGCCAGCAGCTCAACCGGCCGAGGGAGGGAACTGTTTTTT. It specifies CASSSTGRGRELFF.

This chain connects TRBV28 to TRBJ2-2; TRBD2 matches 10 bases. Germline loops: CDR1 MDHEN, CDR2 SYDVKM. The CDR3 runs 16 residues. After removal of 5 bases from V and 1 base from J, the junction contained 4 bases not matched to a gene. CDR3 amino acids: CASSATSGWNTGELFF. The CDR3 nucleotides are TGTGCCAGCAGTGCGACTAGCGGGTGGAACACCGGGGAGCTGTTTTTT. Based on the CDR3 plus reference TRBV28 and TRBJ2-2, the full variable domain is DVKVTQSSRYLVKRTGEKVFLECVQDMDHENMFWYRQDPGLGLRLIYFSYDVKMKEKGDIPEGYSVSREKKERFSLILESASTNQTSMYLCASSATSGWNTGELFFGEGSRLTVL.

CDR3 DNA sequence: TGCGCCAGCTTCCCCGGGACAGACTTTAACACTGAAGCTTTCTTT. As protein: CASFPGTDFNTEAFF. This chain uses TRBV10-2 with TRBJ1-1; 7 nucleotides line up with TRBD1. The V segment lost 8 bases and the J segment 2 bases; nucleotides outside the gene matches: 11. The CDR3 consists of 15 residues. The V gene's germline CDR1 is WSHSY and CDR2 SAAADI.

The chain is built from TRBV7-7 and TRBJ2-1; a possible D gene is TRBD1 (7 bases). From germline, CDR1 is SSHAT and CDR2 FNYEAQ (reference sequence). This CDR3 has 12 amino acids. Here the CDR3 reads CAISTAGGEQFF. The CDR3 DNA reads as TGTGCTATCTCAACTGCAGGGGGGGAGCAGTTCTTC. Filled out from reference TRBV7-7 and TRBJ2-1, the complete variable domain reads GAGVSQSPRYKVTKRGQDVTLRCDPISSHATLYWYQQALGQGPEFLTYFNYEAQPDKSGLPSDRFSAERPEGSISTLTIQRTEQRDSAMYRCAISTAGGEQFFGPGTRLTVL.

The CDR3 DNA follows: TGTGCCAGCAGTTCTTCTCAGGGGGAGGTGGGATCAACTAATGAAAAACTGTTTTTT. Translating it yields CASSSSQGEVGSTNEKLFF. The chain employs TRBV28 and TRBJ1-4; 7 positions agree with TRBD1. There are 19 residues in the CDR3. J lost 0 bases, V lost 4 bases, and 14 bases had no gene match. Germline V lookup: CDR1 MDHEN, CDR2 SYDVKM.

The chain combines TRBV5-3 with TRBJ2-7; TRBD2 is a possible D gene (5 bases). Being an ORF, TRBV5-3 has a function that is uncertain. The CDR3 runs 14 residues. Trimming took off 4 bases at V and 3 bases at J, with 14 bases between the two ends. CDR3 loop: CARSLADSRYEQYF. The CDR3 nucleotides read TGTGCCAGAAGCCTTGCGGACTCCCGCTACGAGCAGTACTTC.